This is a list of T cell receptor beta chains from one sample in a study of T cell responses to AZD1222 COVID-19 vaccine. The method was immunoSEQ multiplex PCR; TCRdb's version includes in-frame clones alone and lacks a portion of them. The sample shows 150,000 to 160,000 clones, about 87% of them seen only once. The specimen comprised peripheral blood, sampled on day 0 of AZD1222 vaccination. All receptors derive from an adult in good health. Each CDR3 is given with its conserved first and last residue. A D gene is named only where the DNA matches it firmly. Clone size is shown for a subset of rows, as once, few, many or a class of expanded clone.

d_gene: .
v_gene: TRBV7-2
j_gene: TRBJ1-1
abundance: .
CDR3nt: TGTGCCAGCAGACCTGAATTGAACACTGAAGCTTTCTTT
CDR3aa: CASRPELNTEAFF

d_gene: .
v_gene: TRBV6-5
j_gene: TRBJ2-7
abundance: .
CDR3nt: TGTGCCAGCAGTTACTCGAGTAGGAACCCCTACGAGCAGTACTTC
CDR3aa: CASSYSSRNPYEQYF

d_gene: TRBD1
v_gene: TRBV4-3
j_gene: TRBJ1-6
abundance: once
CDR3nt: TGCGCCAGCAGCCAAGATCTTAGAACACAGGGGCTTTCACCCCTCCACTTT
CDR3aa: CASSQDLRTQGLSPLHF

d_gene: .
v_gene: TRBV27
j_gene: TRBJ2-7
abundance: once
CDR3nt: TGTGCCAGCAGTTCCTCTCCGTTGCGGGAGCAGTACTTC
CDR3aa: CASSSSPLREQYF

d_gene: .
v_gene: TRBV14
j_gene: TRBJ2-7
abundance: .
CDR3nt: TGTGCCAGTAACCACGGGTCGACCTACGAGCAGTACTTC
CDR3aa: CASNHGSTYEQYF

d_gene: .
v_gene: TRBV7-9
j_gene: TRBJ2-7
abundance: .
CDR3nt: TGTGCCAGCAGCCTACAGGGCTACGAGCAGTACTTC
CDR3aa: CASSLQGYEQYF

d_gene: .
v_gene: TRBV19
j_gene: TRBJ1-1
abundance: .
CDR3nt: TGTGCCAGTAGTATAAACGGGGTCACTGAAGCTTTCTTT
CDR3aa: CASSINGVTEAFF

d_gene: TRBD2
v_gene: TRBV19
j_gene: TRBJ2-1
abundance: .
CDR3nt: TGTGCCAGTAGTATAGCGGCTAGCGGGGGGGCTTCCAATGAGCAGTTCTTC
CDR3aa: CASSIAASGGASNEQFF

d_gene: TRBD1
v_gene: TRBV5-8
j_gene: TRBJ1-5
abundance: .
CDR3nt: TGTGCCAGCAGCCCGGGACAGGTTTTCAATCAGCCCCAGCATTTT
CDR3aa: CASSPGQVFNQPQHF

d_gene: TRBD2
v_gene: TRBV15
j_gene: TRBJ2-1
abundance: .
CDR3nt: TGTGCCACCAGCAGAGCGGCGGGGGGGCCATCCCCTGAGCAGTTCTTC
CDR3aa: CATSRAAGGPSPEQFF

d_gene: TRBD1
v_gene: TRBV6-5
j_gene: TRBJ1-4
abundance: .
CDR3nt: TGTGCCAGCAGTACCTGGGACAGGCTAGGTGAAAAACTGTTTTTT
CDR3aa: CASSTWDRLGEKLFF

d_gene: .
v_gene: TRBV25-1
j_gene: TRBJ2-1
abundance: .
CDR3nt: TGTGCCAGCAGTGAAAATCCCCCCTACAATGAGCAGTTCTTC
CDR3aa: CASSENPPYNEQFF

d_gene: TRBD1
v_gene: TRBV19
j_gene: TRBJ2-5
abundance: .
CDR3nt: TGTGCCAGTAGTCTCACAGGGGGTCAAGAGACCCAGTACTTC
CDR3aa: CASSLTGGQETQYF

d_gene: .
v_gene: TRBV5-4
j_gene: TRBJ1-3
abundance: .
CDR3nt: TGTGCCAGCAGCCTCCCGGAGGGAAACACCATATATTTT
CDR3aa: CASSLPEGNTIYF

d_gene: .
v_gene: TRBV28
j_gene: TRBJ2-3
abundance: .
CDR3nt: TGTGCCAGCGGCCCCGGGTACCTCCCAGATACGCAGTATTTT
CDR3aa: CASGPGYLPDTQYF

d_gene: .
v_gene: TRBV19
j_gene: TRBJ2-7
abundance: .
CDR3nt: TGTGCCAGTAGTATCACAGGGCCGGAAATCGAGCAGTACTTC
CDR3aa: CASSITGPEIEQYF

d_gene: .
v_gene: TRBV19
j_gene: TRBJ2-6
abundance: .
CDR3nt: TGTGCCAGTAGTATTTCAGGGCAGCCCGTCATCTCTGGGGCCAACGTCCTGACTTTC
CDR3aa: CASSISGQPVISGANVLTF

d_gene: .
v_gene: TRBV4-3
j_gene: TRBJ1-4
abundance: once
CDR3nt: TGCGCCAGCAGCCAAGGGCCAGCTAGGGGAGCTAATGAAAAACTGTTTTTT
CDR3aa: CASSQGPARGANEKLFF

d_gene: .
v_gene: TRBV10-3
j_gene: TRBJ1-1
abundance: .
CDR3nt: TGTGCCATCAGTGAGTCCGCGGCAGATCTGAACACTGAAGCTTTCTTT
CDR3aa: CAISESAADLNTEAFF

d_gene: .
v_gene: TRBV3-1/TRBV3-2
j_gene: TRBJ2-4
abundance: .
CDR3nt: TGTGCCAGCAGCCAAGAAGCGACCCACACGGGGGCATACTTC
CDR3aa: CASSQEATHTGAYF

d_gene: TRBD1
v_gene: TRBV5-1
j_gene: TRBJ1-1
abundance: few
CDR3nt: TGCGCCAGCAGCTTGGAGGACAGGTATCGTGCTTTCTTT
CDR3aa: CASSLEDRYRAFF

d_gene: .
v_gene: TRBV6-1
j_gene: TRBJ2-7
abundance: .
CDR3nt: TGTGCCAGCAGTGAAAGATTAAACGGGGACTCCTACGAGCAGTACTTC
CDR3aa: CASSERLNGDSYEQYF

d_gene: TRBD2
v_gene: TRBV5-6
j_gene: TRBJ2-7
abundance: once
CDR3nt: TGTGCCAGCAGCTCGATGGGACTAGCGGTCTACGAGCAGTACTTC
CDR3aa: CASSSMGLAVYEQYF

d_gene: .
v_gene: TRBV9
j_gene: TRBJ1-1
abundance: .
CDR3nt: TGTGCCAGCAGCGTAGGGGAAACGGGAAACACTGAAGCTTTCTTT
CDR3aa: CASSVGETGNTEAFF

d_gene: .
v_gene: TRBV7-2
j_gene: TRBJ2-5
abundance: .
CDR3nt: TGTGCCAGCAGCCTTAACCCGATCGGGGAGACCCAGTACTTC
CDR3aa: CASSLNPIGETQYF

d_gene: TRBD1
v_gene: TRBV28
j_gene: TRBJ2-6
abundance: .
CDR3nt: TGTGCCAGCAGTCCCTTGGGACAGGGCATCCCTGGGGCCAACGTCCTGACTTTC
CDR3aa: CASSPLGQGIPGANVLTF

d_gene: .
v_gene: TRBV20-1
j_gene: TRBJ1-1
abundance: .
CDR3nt: TGCAGTGCTTTAGAGAACACTGAAGCTTTCTTT
CDR3aa: CSALENTEAFF

d_gene: TRBD1
v_gene: TRBV5-4
j_gene: TRBJ2-2
abundance: .
CDR3nt: TGTGCCAGCAGCCCCGACAGGGGGCGAGTCACCGGGGAGCTGTTTTTT
CDR3aa: CASSPDRGRVTGELFF